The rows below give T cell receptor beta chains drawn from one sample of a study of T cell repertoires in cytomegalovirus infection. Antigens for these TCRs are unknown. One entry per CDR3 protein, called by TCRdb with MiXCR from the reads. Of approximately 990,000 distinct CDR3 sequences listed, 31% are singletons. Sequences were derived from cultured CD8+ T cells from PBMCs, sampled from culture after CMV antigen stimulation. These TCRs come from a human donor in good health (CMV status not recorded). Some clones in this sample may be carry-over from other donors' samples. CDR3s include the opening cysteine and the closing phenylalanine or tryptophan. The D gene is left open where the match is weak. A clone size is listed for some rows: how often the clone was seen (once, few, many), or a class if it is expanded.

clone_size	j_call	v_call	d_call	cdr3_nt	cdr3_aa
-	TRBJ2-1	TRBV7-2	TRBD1	TGTGCCAGCAGCATGTGGACAGGGGGCGTATACAATGAGCAGTTCTTC	CASSMWTGGVYNEQFF
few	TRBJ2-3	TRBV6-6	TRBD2	TGTGCCAGCAGTTCCTCTGGACTAGCGGGGACAGATACGCAGTATTTT	CASSSSGLAGTDTQYF
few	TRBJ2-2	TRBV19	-	TGTGCCAGTAGTATTTGGCAGGGTTATTCGGACACCGGGGAGCTGTTTTTT	CASSIWQGYSDTGELFF
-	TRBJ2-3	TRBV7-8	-	TGTGCCAGCAGGTTACGTCAGGGGAGCACAGATACGCAGTATTTT	CASRLRQGSTDTQYF
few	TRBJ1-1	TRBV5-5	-	TGTGCCAGCAGCTTTTCACGGGGCATGAACACTGAAGCTTTCTTT	CASSFSRGMNTEAFF
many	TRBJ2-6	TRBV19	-	TGTGCCAGTAGCAAGGATAGCTCTGGGGCCAACGTCCTGACTTTC	CASSKDSSGANVLTF
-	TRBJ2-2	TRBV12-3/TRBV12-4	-	TGTGCCACCTTATGGTCGTCCACCGGGGAGCTGTTTTTT	CATLWSSTGELFF
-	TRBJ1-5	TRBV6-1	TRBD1	TGTGCCAGCAGTACCCAGGGGGCGTGGGTTCCGCAGCCCCAGCATTTT	CASSTQGAWVPQPQHF
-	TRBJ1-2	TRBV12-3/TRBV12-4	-	TGTGCCAGCAGCCCTGAAGGCTACACCTTC	CASSPEGYTF
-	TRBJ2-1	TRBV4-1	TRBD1	TGCGCCAGCAGCCAAGATCGGTCAGGGACAGTCTTTAGTGAGCAGTTCTTC	CASSQDRSGTVFSEQFF
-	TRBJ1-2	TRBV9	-	TGTGCCAGCAGCGTAACACAGGGCTTCTATGGCTACACCTTC	CASSVTQGFYGYTF
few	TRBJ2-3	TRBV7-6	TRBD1	TGTGTCAGCAGCACTCGACAGGGCCCAGATACGCAGTATTTT	CVSSTRQGPDTQYF
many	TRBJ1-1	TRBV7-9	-	TGTGCCAGCAGCTTAGAACCGAACACTGAAGCTTTCTTT	CASSLEPNTEAFF
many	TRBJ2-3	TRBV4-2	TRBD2	TGTGCCAGCAGCCAAGACTACGGGGGGATTATCATCCTTGATACGCAGTATTTT	CASSQDYGGIIILDTQYF
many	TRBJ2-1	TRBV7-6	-	TGTGCCAGCAGCTTTGCGGGCAATGAGCAGTTCTTC	CASSFAGNEQFF
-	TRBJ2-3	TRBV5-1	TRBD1	TGCGCCAGCAGGGACAGGGGGCTATTAGATACGCAGTATTTT	CASRDRGLLDTQYF
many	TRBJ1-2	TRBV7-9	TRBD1	TGTGCCAGCAGTCACACCGGGACAGGGGTCCCTTATGGCTACACCTTC	CASSHTGTGVPYGYTF
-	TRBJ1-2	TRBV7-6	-	TGTGCCAGCAGCACGAAAGCCGGGACACCACTAAACAATGGCTACGCCTTC	CASSTKAGTPLNNGYAF
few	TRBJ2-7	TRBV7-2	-	TGTGCCAGCAGCTTAGAGGGTCGACAGACGACCTACGAGCAGTACTTC	CASSLEGRQTTYEQYF
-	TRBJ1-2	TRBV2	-	TGTGCCAGCAGTGAACTCCAATACTATGGCTACACCTTC	CASSELQYYGYTF
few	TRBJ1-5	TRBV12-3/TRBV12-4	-	TGTGCCAGCAGGGGGGAGGGGGGAAGCAATCAGCCCCAGCATTTT	CASRGEGGSNQPQHF
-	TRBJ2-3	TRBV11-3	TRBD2	TGTGCCAGCAGCCGGGGGGACCGAGAGGTGGATACGCAGTATTTT	CASSRGDREVDTQYF
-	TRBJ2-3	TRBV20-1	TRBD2	TGCAGTGCTAGAGGTAGAAGCGGGGTCTTCACAGATACGCAGTATTTT	CSARGRSGVFTDTQYF
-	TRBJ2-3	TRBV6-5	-	TGTGCCAGCAGTTTCGGACACCAATCTAGCACAGATACGCAGTATTTT	CASSFGHQSSTDTQYF
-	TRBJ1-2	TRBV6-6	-	TGTGCCAGCAGTTACACCCTCAGAGGCAACTATGGCTACACCTTC	CASSYTLRGNYGYTF
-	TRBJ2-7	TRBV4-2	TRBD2	TGTGCCAGCAGCCAAGGACCCAGCGGGGGGGAATACGAGCAGTACTTC	CASSQGPSGGEYEQYF
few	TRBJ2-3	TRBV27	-	TGTGCCAGCAGCTCGAGACAGAATCGACGCACAGATACGCAGTATTTT	CASSSRQNRRTDTQYF
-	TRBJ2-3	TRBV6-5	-	TGTGCCAGCAGGCTAGCACCCCTCACAGATACGCAGTATTTT	CASRLAPLTDTQYF
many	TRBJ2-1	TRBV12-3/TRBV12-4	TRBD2	TGTGCCAGCAGGTATGCCGGGACTAGCATTCTCAATGAGCAGTTCTTC	CASRYAGTSILNEQFF
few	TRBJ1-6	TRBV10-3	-	TGTGCCATCAGTTCCAGGACAGAGATTTACTTT	CAISSRTEIYF
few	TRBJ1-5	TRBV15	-	TGTGCCACCTCCGGGGTGAGGGGCAATCAGCCCCAGCATTTT	CATSGVRGNQPQHF
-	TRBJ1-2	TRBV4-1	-	TGCGCCAGCGTCGGGGTATATGGCTACACCTTC	CASVGVYGYTF
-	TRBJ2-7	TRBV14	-	TGTGCCAGCAGCGGACATTCGATCTACGAGCAGTACTTC	CASSGHSIYEQYF
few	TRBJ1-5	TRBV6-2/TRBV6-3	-	TGTGCCAGCAGTTACTCAGGCCGACAGTATAATCAGCCCCAGCATTTT	CASSYSGRQYNQPQHF
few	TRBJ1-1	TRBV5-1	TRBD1	TGCGCCAGCAGCACCGGACAGGGGAAGGATTTCTTT	CASSTGQGKDFF
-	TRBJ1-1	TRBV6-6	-	TGTGCCAGCAGTTACACTTCCCATGTCTCGGCCTCTCTGTATTGGGACACTGAAGCTTTCTTT	CASSYTSHVSASLYWDTEAFF
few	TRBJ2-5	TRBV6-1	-	TGTGCCAGCAGACCGGGTCACCAAGAGACCCAGTACTTC	CASRPGHQETQYF
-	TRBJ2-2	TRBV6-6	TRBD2	TGTGCCAGCGTATTAGGACTAGCGGGCACCGGGGAGCTGTTTTTT	CASVLGLAGTGELFF
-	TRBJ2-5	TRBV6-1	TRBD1	TGTGCCAGCAGTGAAACAGGGGCCACCCAAGAGACCCAGTACTTC	CASSETGATQETQYF